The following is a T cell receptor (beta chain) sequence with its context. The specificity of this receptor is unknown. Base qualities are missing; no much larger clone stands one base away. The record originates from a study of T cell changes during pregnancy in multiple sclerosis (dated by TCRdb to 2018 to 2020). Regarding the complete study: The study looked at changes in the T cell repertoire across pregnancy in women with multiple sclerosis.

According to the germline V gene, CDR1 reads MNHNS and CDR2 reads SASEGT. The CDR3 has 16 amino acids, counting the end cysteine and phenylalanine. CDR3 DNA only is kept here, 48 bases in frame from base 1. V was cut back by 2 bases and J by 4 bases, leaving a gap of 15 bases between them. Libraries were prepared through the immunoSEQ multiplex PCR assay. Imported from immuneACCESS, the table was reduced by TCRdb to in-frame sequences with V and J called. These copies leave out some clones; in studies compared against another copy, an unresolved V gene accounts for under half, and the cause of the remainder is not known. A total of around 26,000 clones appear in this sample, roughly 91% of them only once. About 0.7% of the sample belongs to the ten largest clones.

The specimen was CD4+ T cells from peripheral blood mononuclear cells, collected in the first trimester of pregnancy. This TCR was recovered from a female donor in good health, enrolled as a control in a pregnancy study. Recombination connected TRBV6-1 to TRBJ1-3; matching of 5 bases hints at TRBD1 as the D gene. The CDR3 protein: CASSEPQGSQGNTIYF. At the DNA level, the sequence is TGTGCCAGCAGTGAACCTCAGGGTTCGCAAGGAAACACCATATATTTT.